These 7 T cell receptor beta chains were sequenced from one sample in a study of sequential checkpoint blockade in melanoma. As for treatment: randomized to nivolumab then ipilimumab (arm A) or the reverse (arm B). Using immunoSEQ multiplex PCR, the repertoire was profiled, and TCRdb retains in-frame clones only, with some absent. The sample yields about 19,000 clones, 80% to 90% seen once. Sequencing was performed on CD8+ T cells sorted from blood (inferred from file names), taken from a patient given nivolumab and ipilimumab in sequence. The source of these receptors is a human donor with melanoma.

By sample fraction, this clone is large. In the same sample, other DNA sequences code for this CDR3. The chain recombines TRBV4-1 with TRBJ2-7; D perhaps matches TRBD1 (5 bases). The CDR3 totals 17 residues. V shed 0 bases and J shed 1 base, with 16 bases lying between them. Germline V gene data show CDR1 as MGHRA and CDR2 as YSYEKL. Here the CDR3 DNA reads TGCGCCAGCAGCCAAGATTTCGGCAGGGTAGGGTCCTACGAGCAGTACTTC. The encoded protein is CASSQDFGRVGSYEQYF.

The CDR3 nucleotides read TGTGCCAGCAGCTTAGGGGATAGCGGGGATGGTACGCAGTATTTT. Translation gives CASSLGDSGDGTQYF. The chain has TRBV7-9 and TRBJ2-3, with TRBD2 matching over 8 bases. Germline CDR1 reads SEHNR; CDR2 reads FQNEAQ (reference sequence). The CDR3 spans 15 residues. Losses at the gene ends were 1 base for V and 8 bases for J; bases not matched to a gene: 8.

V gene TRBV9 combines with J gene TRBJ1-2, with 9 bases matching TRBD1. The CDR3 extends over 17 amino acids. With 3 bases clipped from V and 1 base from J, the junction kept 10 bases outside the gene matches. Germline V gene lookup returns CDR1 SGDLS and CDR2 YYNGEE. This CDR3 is CASSAYRGLTLNYGYTF. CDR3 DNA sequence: TGTGCCAGCAGCGCTTACAGGGGGCTGACCCTTAACTATGGCTACACCTTC. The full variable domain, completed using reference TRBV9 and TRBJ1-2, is DSGVTQTPKHLITATGQRVTLRCSPRSGDLSVYWYQQSLDQGLQFLIQYYNGEERAKGNILERFSAQQFPDLHSELNLSSLELGDSALYFCASSAYRGLTLNYGYTFGSGTRLTVV.

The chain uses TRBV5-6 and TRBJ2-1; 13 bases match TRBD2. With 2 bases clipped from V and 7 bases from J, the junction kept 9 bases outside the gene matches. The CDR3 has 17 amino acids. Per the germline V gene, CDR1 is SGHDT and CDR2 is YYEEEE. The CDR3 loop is CASSLGPGLAGKNEQFF. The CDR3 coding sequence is TGTGCCAGCAGCTTAGGTCCGGGACTAGCGGGGAAGAATGAGCAGTTCTTC. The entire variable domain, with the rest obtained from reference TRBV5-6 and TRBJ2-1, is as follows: DAGVTQSPTHLIKTRGQQVTLRCSPKSGHDTVSWYQQALGQGPQFIFQYYEEEERQRGNFPDRFSGHQFPNYSSELNVNALLLGDSALYLCASSLGPGLAGKNEQFFGPGTRLTVL.

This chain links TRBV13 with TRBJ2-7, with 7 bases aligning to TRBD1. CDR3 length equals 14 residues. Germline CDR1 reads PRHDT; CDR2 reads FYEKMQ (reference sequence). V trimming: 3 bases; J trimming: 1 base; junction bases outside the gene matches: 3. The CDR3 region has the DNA TGTGCCAGCAGCTTCGCGACAGGGTCCTACGAGCAGTACTTC. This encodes CASSFATGSYEQYF.

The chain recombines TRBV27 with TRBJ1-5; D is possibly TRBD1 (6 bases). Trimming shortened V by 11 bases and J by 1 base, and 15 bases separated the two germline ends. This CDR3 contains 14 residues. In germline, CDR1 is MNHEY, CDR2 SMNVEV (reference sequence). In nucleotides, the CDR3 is TGTGCCTCCGCGGGGGGGGGCAGCAATCAGCCCCAGCATTTT. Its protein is CASAGGGSNQPQHF.

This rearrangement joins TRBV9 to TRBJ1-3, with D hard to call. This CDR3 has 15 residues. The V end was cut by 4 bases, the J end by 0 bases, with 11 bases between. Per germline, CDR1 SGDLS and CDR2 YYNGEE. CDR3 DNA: TGTGCCAGCAGCCCTAGCGGCGTCTCTGGAAACACCATATATTTT. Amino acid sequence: CASSPSGVSGNTIYF.